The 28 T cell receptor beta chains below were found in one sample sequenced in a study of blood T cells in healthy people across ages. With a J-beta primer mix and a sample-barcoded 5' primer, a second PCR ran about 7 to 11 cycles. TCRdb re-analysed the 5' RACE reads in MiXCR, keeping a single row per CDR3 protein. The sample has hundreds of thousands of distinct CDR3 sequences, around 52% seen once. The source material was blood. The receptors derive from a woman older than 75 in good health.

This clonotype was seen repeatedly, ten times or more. The CDR3 coding sequence is TGTGCCAGCAGCTTAGTAGGCGGTCCCAGCTCCTACAATGAGCAGTTCTTC. Translation gives CASSLVGGPSSYNEQFF. The chain uses TRBV7-2 and TRBJ2-1; D gene uncertain. The CDR3 has 17 amino acids. Germline V gene data show CDR1 as SGHTA and CDR2 as FQGNSA. Trimming removed 1 base at V and 0 bases at J, with 13 bases between.

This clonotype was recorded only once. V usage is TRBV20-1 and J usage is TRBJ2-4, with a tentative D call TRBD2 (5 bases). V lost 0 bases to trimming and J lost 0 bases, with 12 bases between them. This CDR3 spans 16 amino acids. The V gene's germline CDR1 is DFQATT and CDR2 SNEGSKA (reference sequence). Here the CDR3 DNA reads TGCAGTGCTAGAGAAAGGCTAGCCCCAGCCAAAAACATTCAGTACTTC. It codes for CSARERLAPAKNIQYF.

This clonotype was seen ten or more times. For the CDR3, the DNA is TGTGCCAGCAGTGAGTCTGCAGGGGATAGCACAGATACGCAGTATTTT. Translated, it gives CASSESAGDSTDTQYF. The chain employs TRBV6-1 and TRBJ2-3; a possible D gene is TRBD1 (6 bases). The CDR3 is made up of 16 amino acids. V dropped 3 bases and J dropped 0 bases, with 13 bases sitting between them. The germline V gene encodes CDR1 MNHNS and CDR2 SASEGT.

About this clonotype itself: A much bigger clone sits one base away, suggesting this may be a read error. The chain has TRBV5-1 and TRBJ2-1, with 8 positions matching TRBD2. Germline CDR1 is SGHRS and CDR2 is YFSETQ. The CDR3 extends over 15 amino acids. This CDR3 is CASNLSLAERGEQFF. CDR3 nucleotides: TGCGCCAGCAACTTGTCACTAGCGGAAAGGGGTGAGCAGTTCTTC.

CDR3 sequence (DNA): TGCAGCTCTGGCGGGCTAGCGGGAGGGGATACGCAGTATTTT. It translates to CSSGGLAGGDTQYF. The chain employs TRBV29-1 and TRBJ2-3; 12 bases line up with TRBD2. V lost 8 bases to trimming and J lost 6 bases; unmatched junction nucleotides: 9. Germline lookup yields CDR1 SQVTM and CDR2 ANQGSEA. CDR3 length equals 14 residues.

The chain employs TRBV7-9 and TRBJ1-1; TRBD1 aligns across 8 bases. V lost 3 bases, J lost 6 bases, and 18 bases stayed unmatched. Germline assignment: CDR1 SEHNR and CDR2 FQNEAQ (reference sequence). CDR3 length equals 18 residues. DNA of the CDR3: TGTGCCAGCAGCTTGCCGACAGGGGTTAGTTGGGCGTCCGCTGAAGCTTTCTTT. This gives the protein CASSLPTGVSWASAEAFF.

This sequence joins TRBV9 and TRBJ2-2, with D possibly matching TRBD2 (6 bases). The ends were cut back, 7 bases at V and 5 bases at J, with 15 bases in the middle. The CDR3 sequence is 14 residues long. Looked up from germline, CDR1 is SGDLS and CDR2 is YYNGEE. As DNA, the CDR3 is TGTGCCAGCGGACGGACTGGGGGGACCGGGGAGCTGTTTTTT. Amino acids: CASGRTGGTGELFF.

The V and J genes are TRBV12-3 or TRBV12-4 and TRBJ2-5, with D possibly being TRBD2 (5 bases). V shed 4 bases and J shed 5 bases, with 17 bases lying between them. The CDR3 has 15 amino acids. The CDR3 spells CASSSTGIPAETQYF. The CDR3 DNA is TGTGCCAGCAGTTCGACCGGGATCCCAGCGGAGACCCAGTACTTC.

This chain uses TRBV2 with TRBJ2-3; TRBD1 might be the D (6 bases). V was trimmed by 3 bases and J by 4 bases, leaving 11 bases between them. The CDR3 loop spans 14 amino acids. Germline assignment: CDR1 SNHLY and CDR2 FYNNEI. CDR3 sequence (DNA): TGTGCCAGCAGTGAGTGGACAGTGGCAGATACGCAGTATTTT. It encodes CASSEWTVADTQYF.

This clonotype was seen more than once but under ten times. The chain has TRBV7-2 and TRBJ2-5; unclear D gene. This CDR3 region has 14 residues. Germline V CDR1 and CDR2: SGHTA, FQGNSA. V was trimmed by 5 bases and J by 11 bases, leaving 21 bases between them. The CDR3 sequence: CASSPAGDRNEQYF. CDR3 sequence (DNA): TGTGCCAGCAGCCCCGCCGGCGACCGCAATGAGCAGTACTTC.

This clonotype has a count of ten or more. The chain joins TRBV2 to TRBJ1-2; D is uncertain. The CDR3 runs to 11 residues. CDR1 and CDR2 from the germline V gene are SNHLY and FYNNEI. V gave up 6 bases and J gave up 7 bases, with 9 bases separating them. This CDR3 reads CASRDLSGYTF. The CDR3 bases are TGTGCCAGCAGGGATTTAAGTGGCTACACCTTC.

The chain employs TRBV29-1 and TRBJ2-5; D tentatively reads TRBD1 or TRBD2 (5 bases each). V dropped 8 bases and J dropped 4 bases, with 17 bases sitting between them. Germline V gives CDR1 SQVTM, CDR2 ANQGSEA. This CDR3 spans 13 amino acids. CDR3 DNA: TGCAGCTCCTTCGGGGCTCCCCCAGAGACCCAGTACTTC. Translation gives CSSFGAPPETQYF.

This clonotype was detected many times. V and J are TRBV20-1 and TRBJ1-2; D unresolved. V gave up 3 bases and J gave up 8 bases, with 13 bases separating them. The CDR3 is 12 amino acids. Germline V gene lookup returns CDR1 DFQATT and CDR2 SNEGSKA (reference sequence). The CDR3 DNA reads TGCAGTGCTAGTCTACCCCCGGGGGGCTACACCTTC. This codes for CSASLPPGGYTF.

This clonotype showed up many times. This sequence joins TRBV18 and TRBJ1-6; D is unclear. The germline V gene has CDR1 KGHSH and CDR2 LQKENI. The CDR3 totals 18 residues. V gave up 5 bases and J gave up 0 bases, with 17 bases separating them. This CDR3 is CASSNLRTGDSYNSPLHF. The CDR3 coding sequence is TGTGCCAGCTCAAATTTGAGGACCGGCGACTCCTATAATTCACCCCTCCACTTT.

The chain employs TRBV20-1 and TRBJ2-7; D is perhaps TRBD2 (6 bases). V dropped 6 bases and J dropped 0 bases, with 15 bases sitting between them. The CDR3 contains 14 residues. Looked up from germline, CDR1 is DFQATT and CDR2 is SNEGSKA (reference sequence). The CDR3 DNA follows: TGCAGTGCAACCGACTGGAGGGGCTCCTACGAGCAGTACTTC. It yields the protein CSATDWRGSYEQYF.

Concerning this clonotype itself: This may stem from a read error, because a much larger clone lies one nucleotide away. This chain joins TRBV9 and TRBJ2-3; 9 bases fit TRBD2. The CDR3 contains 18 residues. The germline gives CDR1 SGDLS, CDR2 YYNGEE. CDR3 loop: CASSVARGRVLSTDAQYF. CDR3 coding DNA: TGTGCCAGCAGCGTAGCACGCGGGAGGGTACTAAGCACAGATGCGCAGTATTTT.

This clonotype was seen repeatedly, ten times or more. Written as DNA, the CDR3 is TGTGCCAGCAGCCAAGAGAAAGTCAGTCTCGGTGAGCAGTACTTC. Protein: CASSQEKVSLGEQYF. This chain joins TRBV16 and TRBJ2-4; D gene unclear. This CDR3 spans 15 amino acids. CDR1 KGHSY and CDR2 FQNENV come from the germline V gene. The V end lost 2 bases, the J end lost 13 bases, and 21 bases lay between the germline ends.

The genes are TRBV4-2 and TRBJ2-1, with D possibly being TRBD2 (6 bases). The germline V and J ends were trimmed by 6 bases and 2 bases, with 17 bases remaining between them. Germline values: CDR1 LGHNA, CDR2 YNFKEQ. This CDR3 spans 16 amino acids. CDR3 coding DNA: TGTGCCAGCAGACGCGGGACCAGTGGAACCTACAATGAGCAGTTCTTC. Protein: CASRRGTSGTYNEQFF.

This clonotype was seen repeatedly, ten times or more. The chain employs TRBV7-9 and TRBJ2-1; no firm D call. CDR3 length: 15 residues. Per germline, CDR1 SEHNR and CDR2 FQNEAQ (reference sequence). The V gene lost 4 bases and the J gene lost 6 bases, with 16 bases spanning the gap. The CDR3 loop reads CASSSEDVWGNEQFF. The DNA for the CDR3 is TGTGCCAGCAGCTCAGAAGACGTCTGGGGCAATGAGCAGTTCTTC.

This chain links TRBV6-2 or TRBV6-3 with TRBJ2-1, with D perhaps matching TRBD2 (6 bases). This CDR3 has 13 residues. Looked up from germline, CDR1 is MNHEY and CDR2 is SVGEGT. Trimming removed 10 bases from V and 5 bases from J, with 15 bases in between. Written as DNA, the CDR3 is TGTGCCACCTCACGGGGGAGAGACAATGAGCAGTTCTTC. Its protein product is CATSRGRDNEQFF.

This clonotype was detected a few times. The CDR3 is CASSPGTGDSYEQYF. CDR3 nucleotide sequence: TGTGCCAGCAGTCCCGGGACAGGGGACTCCTACGAGCAGTACTTC. The V and J genes are TRBV3-1 and TRBJ2-7; TRBD1 matches at 10 bases. The CDR3 sequence is 15 residues long. With V trimmed by 6 bases and J by 0 bases, 5 bases remained unmatched. Germline V gene lookup returns CDR1 LGHDT and CDR2 YNNKEL (reference sequence).

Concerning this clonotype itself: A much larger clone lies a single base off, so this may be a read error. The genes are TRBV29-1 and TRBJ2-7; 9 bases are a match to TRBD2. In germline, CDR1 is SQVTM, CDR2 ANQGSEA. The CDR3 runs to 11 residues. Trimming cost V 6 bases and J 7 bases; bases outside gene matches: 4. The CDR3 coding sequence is TGCAGCGTCGGGACTAGCAATGAGCAGTACTTC. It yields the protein CSVGTSNEQYF.

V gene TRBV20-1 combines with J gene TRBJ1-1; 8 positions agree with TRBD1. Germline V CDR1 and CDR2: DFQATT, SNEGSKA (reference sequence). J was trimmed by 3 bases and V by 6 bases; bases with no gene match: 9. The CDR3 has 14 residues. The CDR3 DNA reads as TGCAGTGCGAACGCCGGGACAGGAGACACTGAAGCTTTCTTT. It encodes CSANAGTGDTEAFF.

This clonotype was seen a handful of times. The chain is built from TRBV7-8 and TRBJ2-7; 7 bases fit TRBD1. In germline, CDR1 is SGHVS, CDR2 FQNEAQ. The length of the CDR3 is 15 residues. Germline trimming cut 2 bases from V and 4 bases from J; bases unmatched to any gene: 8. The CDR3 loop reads CASSLQVTGSYEQYV. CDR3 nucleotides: TGTGCCAGCAGCTTACAGGTGACAGGGTCTTACGAGCAGTACGTC.

CDR3: CASERQGAETQYF. The CDR3 DNA reads as TGTGCCAGTGAAAGACAGGGGGCAGAGACCCAGTACTTC. The V gene is TRBV28, the J gene TRBJ2-5; 10 bases are shared with TRBD1. Unmatched junction bases numbered 5, after V lost 9 bases and J lost 4 bases. The CDR3 consists of 13 residues. Germline V CDR1 and CDR2: MDHEN, SYDVKM.

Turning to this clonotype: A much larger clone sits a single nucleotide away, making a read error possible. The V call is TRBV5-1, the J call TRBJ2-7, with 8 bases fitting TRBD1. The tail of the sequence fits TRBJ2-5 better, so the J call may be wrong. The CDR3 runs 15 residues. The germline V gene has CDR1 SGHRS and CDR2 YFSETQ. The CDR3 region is CASGLVGTGQETQYF. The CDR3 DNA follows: TGCGCCAGCGGCTTGGTCGGGACAGGTCAAGAGACCCAGTACTTC.

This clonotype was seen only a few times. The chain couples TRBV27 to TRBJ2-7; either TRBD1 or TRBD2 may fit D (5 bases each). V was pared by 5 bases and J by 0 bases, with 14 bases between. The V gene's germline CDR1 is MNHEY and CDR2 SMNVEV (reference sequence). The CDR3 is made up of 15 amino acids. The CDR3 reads CASSERSGSSYEQYF. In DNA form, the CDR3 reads TGTGCCAGCAGTGAAAGGTCAGGGAGCTCCTACGAGCAGTACTTC.

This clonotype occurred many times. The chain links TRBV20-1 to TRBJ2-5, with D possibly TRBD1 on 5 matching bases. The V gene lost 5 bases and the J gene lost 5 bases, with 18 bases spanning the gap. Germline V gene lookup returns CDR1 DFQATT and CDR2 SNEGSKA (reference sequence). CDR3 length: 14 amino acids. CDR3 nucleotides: TGCAGTGCTCCCGACTTGGCTAAGGGGGAGACCCAGTACTTC. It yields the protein CSAPDLAKGETQYF.